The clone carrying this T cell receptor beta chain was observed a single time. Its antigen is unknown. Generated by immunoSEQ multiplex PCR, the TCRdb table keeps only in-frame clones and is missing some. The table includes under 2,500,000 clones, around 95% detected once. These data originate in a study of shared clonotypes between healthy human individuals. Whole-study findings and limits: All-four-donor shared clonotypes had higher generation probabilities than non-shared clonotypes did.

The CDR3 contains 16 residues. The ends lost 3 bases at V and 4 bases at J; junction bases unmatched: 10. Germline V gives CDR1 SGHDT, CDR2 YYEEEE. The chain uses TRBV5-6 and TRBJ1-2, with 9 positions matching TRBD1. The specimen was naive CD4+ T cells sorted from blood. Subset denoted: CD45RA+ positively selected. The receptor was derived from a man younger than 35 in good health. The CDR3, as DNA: TGTGCCAGCAGCTCCACGCCCGGGACAGGGATCTATGGCTACACCTTC. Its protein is CASSSTPGTGIYGYTF.